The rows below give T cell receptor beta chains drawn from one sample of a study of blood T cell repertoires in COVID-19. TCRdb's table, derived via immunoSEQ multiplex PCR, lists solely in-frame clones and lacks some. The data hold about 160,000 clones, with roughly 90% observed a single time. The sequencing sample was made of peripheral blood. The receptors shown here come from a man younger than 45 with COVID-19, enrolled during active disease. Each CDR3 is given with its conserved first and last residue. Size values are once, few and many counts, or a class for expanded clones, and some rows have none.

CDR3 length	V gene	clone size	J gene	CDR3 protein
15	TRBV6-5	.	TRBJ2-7	CASSYSGAPSYEQYF
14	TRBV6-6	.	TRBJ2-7	CASSHRGRLDEQYF
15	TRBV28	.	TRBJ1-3	CASSLSGAGGNTIYF
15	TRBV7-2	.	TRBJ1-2	CASSSSGTGKSGYTF
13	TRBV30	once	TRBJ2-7	CAWSVQGPYEQYF
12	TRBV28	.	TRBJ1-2	CATGGENYGYTF
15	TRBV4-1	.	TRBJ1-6	CASRPEDWDTSPLHF
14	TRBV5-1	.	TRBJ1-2	CASSSGTPNYGYTF
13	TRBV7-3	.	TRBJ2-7	CASSLTGSREQYF
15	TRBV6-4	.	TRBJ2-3	CASSDEGAVPDTQYF
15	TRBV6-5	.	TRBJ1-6	CATRLIQGANSPLHF
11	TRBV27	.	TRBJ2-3	CASSSQDTQYF
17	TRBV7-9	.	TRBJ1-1	CASSDLTGRGKNTEAFF
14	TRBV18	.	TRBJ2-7	CASSPRTEPYEQYF
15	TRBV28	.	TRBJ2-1	CASSFLDSSYNEQFF
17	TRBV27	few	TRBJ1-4	CASGGVSFSATNEKLFF
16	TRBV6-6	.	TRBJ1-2	CASSSPGTGGGYGYTF
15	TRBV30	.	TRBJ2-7	CAWSVGLAGGYEQYF
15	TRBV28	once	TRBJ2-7	CASSPLGQARYEQYF
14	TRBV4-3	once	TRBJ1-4	CASSHRYSNEKLFF
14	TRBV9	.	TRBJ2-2	CASTRDWGTGELFF
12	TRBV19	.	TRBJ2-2	CASCRTAGELFF
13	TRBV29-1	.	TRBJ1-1	CSVEGTTVTEAFF
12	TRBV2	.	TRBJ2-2	CASKQNTGELFF
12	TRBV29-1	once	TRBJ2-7	CSVWDNSYEQYF
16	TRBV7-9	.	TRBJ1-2	CASSFDLETGYYGYTF
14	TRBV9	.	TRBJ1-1	CASSVETGGTEAFF
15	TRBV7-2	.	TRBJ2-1	CASSAGQGSYNEQFF
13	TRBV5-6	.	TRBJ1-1	CASSLVRGTEAFF
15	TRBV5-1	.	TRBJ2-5	CASSPQLVYGETQYF
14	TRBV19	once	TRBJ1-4	CASSMWQEAEKLFF
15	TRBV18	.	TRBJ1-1	CASSPTIQVNTEAFF
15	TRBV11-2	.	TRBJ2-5	CASSFAGGGLETQYF
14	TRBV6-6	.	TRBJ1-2	CASSPGVVNYGYTF
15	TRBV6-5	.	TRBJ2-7	CASSLDSRISYEQYF
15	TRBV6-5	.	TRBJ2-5	CASSYRGQGGETQYF
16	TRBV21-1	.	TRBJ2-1	CASSNPNQCKRNEQFF
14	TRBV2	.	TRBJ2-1	CASTRGSSYNEQFF
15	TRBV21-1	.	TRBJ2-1	CASSTFHQGFDEQFF
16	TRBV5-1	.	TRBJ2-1	CASSLARTSGFNEQFF
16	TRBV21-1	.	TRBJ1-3	CASSKGRGCSGNTIYF
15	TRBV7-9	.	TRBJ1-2	CASSSTGTGGDGYTF
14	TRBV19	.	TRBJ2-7	CASSMGQGIYEQYF
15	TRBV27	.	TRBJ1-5	CASNEQGSSNQPQHF
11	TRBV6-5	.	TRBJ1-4	CASKYGEKLFF
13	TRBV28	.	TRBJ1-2	CASSLNRFYGYTF
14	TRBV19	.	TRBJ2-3	CASLAGGNTDTQYF
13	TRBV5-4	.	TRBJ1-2	CASSYRGNYGYTF
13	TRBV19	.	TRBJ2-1	CASSPTTRGEQFF
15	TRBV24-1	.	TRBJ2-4	CATSGVETGKNIQYF
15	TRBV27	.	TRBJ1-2	CASSSEGQGFDGYTF
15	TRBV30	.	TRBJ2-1	CAWSPGTGGYNEQFF
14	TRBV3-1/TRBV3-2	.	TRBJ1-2	CASRHRGGDYGYTF